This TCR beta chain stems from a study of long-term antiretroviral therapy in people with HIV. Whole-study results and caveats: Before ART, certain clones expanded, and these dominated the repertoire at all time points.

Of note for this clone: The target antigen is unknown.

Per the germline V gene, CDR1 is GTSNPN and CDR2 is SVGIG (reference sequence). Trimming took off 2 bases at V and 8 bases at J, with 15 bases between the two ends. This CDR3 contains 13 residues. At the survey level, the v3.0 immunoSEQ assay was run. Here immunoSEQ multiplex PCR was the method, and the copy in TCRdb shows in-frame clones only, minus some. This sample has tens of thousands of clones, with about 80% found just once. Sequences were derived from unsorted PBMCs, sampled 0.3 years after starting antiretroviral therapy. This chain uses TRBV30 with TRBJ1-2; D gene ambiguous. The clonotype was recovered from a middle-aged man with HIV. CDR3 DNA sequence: TGTGCCTGGAGTTACGATCTACGGTGCGGCTACACCTTC. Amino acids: CAWSYDLRCGYTF.